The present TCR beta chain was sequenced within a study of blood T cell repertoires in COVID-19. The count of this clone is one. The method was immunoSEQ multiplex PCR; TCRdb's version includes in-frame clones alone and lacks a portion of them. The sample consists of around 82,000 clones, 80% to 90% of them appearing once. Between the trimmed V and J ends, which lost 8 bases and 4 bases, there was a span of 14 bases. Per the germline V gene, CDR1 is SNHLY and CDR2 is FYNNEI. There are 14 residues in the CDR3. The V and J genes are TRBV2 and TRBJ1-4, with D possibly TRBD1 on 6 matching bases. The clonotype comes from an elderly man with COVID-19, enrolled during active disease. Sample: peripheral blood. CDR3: CASRYREGNEKLFF. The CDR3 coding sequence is TGTGCCAGCCGTTACAGGGAGGGTAATGAAAAACTGTTTTTT. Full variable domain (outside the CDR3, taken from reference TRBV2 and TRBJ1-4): EPEVTQTPSHQVTQMGQEVILRCVPISNHLYFYWYRQILGQKVEFLVSFYNNEISEKSEIFDDQFSVERPDGSNFTLKIRSTKLEDSAMYFCASRYREGNEKLFFGSGTQLSVL.